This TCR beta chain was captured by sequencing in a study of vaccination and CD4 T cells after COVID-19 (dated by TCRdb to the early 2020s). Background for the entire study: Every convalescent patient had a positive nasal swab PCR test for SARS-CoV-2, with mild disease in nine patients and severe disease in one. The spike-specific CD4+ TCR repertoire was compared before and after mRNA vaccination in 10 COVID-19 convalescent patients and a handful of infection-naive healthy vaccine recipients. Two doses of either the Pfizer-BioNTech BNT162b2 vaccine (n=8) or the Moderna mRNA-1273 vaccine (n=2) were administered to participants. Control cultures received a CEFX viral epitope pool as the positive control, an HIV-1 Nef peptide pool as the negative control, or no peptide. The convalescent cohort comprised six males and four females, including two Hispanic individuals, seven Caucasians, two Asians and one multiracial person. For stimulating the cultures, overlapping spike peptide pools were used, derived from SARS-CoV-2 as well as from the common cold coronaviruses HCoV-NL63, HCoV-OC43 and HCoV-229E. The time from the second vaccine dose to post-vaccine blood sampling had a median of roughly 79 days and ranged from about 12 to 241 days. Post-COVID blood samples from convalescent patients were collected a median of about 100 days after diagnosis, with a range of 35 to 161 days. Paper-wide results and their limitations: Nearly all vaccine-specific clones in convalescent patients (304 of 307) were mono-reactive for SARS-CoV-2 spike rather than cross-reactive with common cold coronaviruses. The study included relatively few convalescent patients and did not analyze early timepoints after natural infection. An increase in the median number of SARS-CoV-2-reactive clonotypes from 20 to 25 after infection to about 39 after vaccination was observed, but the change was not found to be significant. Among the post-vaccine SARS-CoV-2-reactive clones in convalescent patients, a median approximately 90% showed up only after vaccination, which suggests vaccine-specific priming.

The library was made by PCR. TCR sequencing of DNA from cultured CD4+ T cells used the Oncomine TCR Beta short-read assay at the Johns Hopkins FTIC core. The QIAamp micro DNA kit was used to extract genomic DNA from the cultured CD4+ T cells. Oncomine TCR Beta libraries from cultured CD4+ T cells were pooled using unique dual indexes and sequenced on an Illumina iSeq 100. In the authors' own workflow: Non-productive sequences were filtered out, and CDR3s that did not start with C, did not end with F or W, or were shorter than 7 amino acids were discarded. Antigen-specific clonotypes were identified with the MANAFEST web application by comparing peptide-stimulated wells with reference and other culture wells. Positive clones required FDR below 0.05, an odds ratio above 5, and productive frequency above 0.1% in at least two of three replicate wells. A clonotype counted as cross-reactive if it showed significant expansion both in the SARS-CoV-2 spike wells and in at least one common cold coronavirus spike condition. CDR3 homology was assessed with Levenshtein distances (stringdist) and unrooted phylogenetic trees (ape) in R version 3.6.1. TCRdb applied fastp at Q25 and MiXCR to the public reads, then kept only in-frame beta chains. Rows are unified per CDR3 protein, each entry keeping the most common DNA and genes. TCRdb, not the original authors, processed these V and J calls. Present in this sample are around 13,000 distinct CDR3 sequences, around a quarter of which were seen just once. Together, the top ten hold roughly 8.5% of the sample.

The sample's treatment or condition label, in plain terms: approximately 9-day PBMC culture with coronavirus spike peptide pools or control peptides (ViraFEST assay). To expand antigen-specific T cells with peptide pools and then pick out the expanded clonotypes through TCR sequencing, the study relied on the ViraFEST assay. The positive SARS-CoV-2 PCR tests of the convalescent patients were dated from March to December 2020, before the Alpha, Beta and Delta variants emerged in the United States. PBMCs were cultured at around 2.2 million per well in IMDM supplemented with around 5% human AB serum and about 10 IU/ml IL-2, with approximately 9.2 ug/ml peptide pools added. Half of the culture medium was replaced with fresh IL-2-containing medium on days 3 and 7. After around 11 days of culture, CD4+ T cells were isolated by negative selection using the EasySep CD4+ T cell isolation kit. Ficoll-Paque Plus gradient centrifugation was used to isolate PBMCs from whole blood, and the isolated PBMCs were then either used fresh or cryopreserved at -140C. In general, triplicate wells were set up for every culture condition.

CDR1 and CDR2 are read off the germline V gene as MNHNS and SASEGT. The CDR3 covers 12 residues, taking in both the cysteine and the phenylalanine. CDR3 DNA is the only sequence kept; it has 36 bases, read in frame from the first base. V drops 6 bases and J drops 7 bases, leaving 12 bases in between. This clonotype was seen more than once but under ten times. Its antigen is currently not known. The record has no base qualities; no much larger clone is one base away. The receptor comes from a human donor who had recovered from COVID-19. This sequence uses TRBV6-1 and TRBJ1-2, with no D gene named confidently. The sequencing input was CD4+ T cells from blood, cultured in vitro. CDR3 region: CASSHESSGYTF. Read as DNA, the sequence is TGTGCCAGCAGCCACGAATCTTCTGGCTACACCTTC.